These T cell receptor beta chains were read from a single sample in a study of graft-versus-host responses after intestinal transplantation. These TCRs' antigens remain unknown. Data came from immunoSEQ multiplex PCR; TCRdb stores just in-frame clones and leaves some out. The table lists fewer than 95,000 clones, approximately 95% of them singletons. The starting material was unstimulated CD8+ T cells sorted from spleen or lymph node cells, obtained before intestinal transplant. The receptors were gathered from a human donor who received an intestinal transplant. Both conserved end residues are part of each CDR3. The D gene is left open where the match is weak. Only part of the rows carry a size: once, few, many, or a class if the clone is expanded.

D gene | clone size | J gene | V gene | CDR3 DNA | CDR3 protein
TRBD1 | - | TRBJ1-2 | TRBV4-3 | TGCGCCAGCAGCCAATTACAGGGGACTAACTATGGCTACACCTTC | CASSQLQGTNYGYTF
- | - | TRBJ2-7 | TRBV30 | TGTGCCTGGAACATAAACTCCTACGAGCAGTACTTC | CAWNINSYEQYF
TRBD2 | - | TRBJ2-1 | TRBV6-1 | TGTGCCAGTAGCGGGGGGCCCTACAATGAGCAGTTCTTC | CASSGGPYNEQFF
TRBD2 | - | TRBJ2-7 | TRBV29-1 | TGCAGCGTTCGTGGGGGGGATTCCTACGAGCAGTACTTC | CSVRGGDSYEQYF
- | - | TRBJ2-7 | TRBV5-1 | TGCGCCAGCAGATTGGGGGAAGGGGTGAGGTACGAGCAGTACTTC | CASRLGEGVRYEQYF
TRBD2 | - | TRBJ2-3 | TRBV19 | TGTGCCAGTACAAGCGGGGACACAGATACGCAGTATTTT | CASTSGDTDTQYF
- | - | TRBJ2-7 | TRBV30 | TGTGCCTGGAGTAAGGTGTCCAACGGGGTCTACGAGCAGTACTTC | CAWSKVSNGVYEQYF
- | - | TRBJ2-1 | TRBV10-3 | TGTGCCATCAGTGACCAGGGGGGTAGCGACCTCTCCCGCTCCTACAATGAGCGGTTCTTC | CAISDQGGSDLSRSYNERFF
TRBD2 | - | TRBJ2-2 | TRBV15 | TGTGCCACCAGCAGATCTAGGTCTGGACTAGCGGGAGGATGGACCGGGGAGCTGTTTTTT | CATSRSRSGLAGGWTGELFF
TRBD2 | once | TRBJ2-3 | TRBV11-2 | TGTGCCAGCAGGGGAAGCGGGGTTAGCACAGATACGCAGTATTTT | CASRGSGVSTDTQYF
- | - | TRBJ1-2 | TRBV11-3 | TGTGCCAGCAGCTCCCCCGACAAGATTCACTATGGCTACACCTTC | CASSSPDKIHYGYTF
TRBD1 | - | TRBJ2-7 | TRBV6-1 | TGTGCCAGCAGTGAAACAGGGGCACACTACGAGCAGTACTTC | CASSETGAHYEQYF
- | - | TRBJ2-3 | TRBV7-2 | TGTGCCAGCAGATTACAGGGAGGGTTCTCAGATACGCAGTATTTT | CASRLQGGFSDTQYF
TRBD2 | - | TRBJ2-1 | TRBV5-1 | TGCGCCAGCAGCGGGGGGACTAGCGGGAGAAAGGATGAGCAGTTCTTC | CASSGGTSGRKDEQFF
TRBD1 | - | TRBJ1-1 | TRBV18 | TGTGCCAGCTCACCATCCCTGGGGACAGGGGGTTTGTTGGGCACTGAAGCTTTCTTT | CASSPSLGTGGLLGTEAFF
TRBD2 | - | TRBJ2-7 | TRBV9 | TGTGCCAGCAGAACTGGACTAGCGGGCGAGCAGTACTTC | CASRTGLAGEQYF
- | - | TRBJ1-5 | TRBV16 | TGTGCCAGCAGCCAAATACCAGGGGCCAATCAGCCCCAGCATTTT | CASSQIPGANQPQHF
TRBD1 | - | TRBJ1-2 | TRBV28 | TGTGCCAGCAGTCCTAACCGGGACAGGGTAGGCTACACCTTC | CASSPNRDRVGYTF
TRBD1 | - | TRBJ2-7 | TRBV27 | TGTGCCAGCAGTACCTACAGGGGGCGTTACGAGCAGTACTTC | CASSTYRGRYEQYF
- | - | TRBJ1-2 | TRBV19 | TGTGCCAGTAGTATCGTTATGGACTCTGGGTATGGCTACACCTTC | CASSIVMDSGYGYTF
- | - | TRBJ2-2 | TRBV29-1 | TGCAGCGTTGAAAACGTTTACGGGACCGGGGAGCTGTTTTTT | CSVENVYGTGELFF
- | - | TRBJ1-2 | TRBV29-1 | TGCAGCGTTGGAATTGGGCAGAATGGCTACACCTTC | CSVGIGQNGYTF
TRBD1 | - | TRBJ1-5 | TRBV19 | TGTGCCAGTAGTTGGGACAGTTATTATCAGCCCCAGCATTTT | CASSWDSYYQPQHF
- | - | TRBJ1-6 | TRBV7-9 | TGTGCCAGCAGCCCCGGTGACAGGAATTCACCCCTCCACTTT | CASSPGDRNSPLHF
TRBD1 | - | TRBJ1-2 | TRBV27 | TGTGCCAGCAGTCCGGGACAGGGTTTTGGGTACACCTTC | CASSPGQGFGYTF
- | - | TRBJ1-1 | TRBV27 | TGTGCCAGCATGACGGGGATGAACACTGAAGCTTTCTTT | CASMTGMNTEAFF
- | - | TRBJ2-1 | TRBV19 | TGTGCCAGTAGTCCCCCCCCGGTAGCGGCTTTTGGGGAGCAGTTCTTC | CASSPPPVAAFGEQFF
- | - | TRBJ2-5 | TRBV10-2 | TGCGCCAGCAGTGTCCAGGGCCAAGAGACCCAGTACTTC | CASSVQGQETQYF
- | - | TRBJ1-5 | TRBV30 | TGTGCCTGGAGTGTACTGAGCAATCAGCCCCAGCATTTT | CAWSVLSNQPQHF
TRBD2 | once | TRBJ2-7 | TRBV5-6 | TGTGCCAGCAGCTCCGGACTAGCCGGTACCTCGGAGCAGTACTTC | CASSSGLAGTSEQYF
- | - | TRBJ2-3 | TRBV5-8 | TGTGCCAGCAGCCTGTCTTTTAGCACAGATACGCAGTATTTT | CASSLSFSTDTQYF
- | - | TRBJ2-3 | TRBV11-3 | TGTGCCAGCAGCTTAGACCTCACAGATACGCAGTATTTT | CASSLDLTDTQYF
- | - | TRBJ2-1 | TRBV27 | TGTGCCAGCAGTGCCCTTAGCATGCGATCCCCCTACAATGAGCAGTTCTTC | CASSALSMRSPYNEQFF
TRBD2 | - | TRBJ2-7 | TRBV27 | TGTGCCAGCAGTTTTAGCACTAGCGGTAACTACGAGCAGTACTTC | CASSFSTSGNYEQYF
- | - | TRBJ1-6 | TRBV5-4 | TGTGCCAGCAGCTTGGGGGGGCTTGGGACACCCCTCCACTTT | CASSLGGLGTPLHF
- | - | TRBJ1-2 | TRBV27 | TGTGCCAGCAGTTTATCGCTCGGCTATGGCTACACCTTC | CASSLSLGYGYTF
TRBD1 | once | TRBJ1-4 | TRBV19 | TGTGCCAGTAGTACCGGGACAGGGTATGAAAAACTGTTTTTT | CASSTGTGYEKLFF
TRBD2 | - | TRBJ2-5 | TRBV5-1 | TGCGCCAGCAGCTCCGGACTAGGGCTGGAGACCCAGTACTTC | CASSSGLGLETQYF
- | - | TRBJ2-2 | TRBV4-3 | TGCGCCAGCAGCCAAGGGGGGCTGGGGGAGCTGTTTTTT | CASSQGGLGELFF
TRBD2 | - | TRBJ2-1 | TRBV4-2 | TGTGCCAGCAGCCAAGATGAGAGCGGGGGGGCTAATGAGCAGTTCTTC | CASSQDESGGANEQFF
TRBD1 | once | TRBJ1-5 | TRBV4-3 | TGCGCCAGCAGCCTTTACAGGGGGACGGTTTCGCCCCAGCATTTT | CASSLYRGTVSPQHF
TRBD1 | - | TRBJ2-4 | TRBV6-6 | TGTGCCAGCAGTTACACCGGTTACGGACAGGGTAATTTTCAGTACTTC | CASSYTGYGQGNFQYF
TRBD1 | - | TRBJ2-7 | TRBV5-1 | TGCGCCAGCAGCCTCCGGGACAGGTCATACGAGCAGTACTTC | CASSLRDRSYEQYF
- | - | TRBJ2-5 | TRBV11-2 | TGTGCCAGCAGCTTAACGGCTTACGGGGGGCTTCACTTC | CASSLTAYGGLHF
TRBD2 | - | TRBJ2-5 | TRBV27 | TGTGCCAGCAGCTCCCCATGGACTAGCGGGAGAGGAGAGACCCAGTACTTC | CASSSPWTSGRGETQYF
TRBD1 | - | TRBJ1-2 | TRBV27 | TGTGCCAGCAGTTTTCAGACAGGGGCTCGGAGCTATGGCTACACCTTC | CASSFQTGARSYGYTF
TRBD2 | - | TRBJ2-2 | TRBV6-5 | TGTGCCAGCAGTTACGGACTAGTCGGGGGCACCGGGGAGCTGTTTTTT | CASSYGLVGGTGELFF
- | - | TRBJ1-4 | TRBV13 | TGTGCCAGCAGCTCAGTAATAGGGGCCCCAGCAACTAATGAAAAACTGTTTTTT | CASSSVIGAPATNEKLFF
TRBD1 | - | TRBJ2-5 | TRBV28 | TGTGCCAGCAGTGAGACAGGGGGTGCGGAGACCCAGTACTTC | CASSETGGAETQYF
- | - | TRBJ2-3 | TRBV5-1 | TGCGCCAGCACCCAGTCAGGTGGAGGGACAGATACGCAGTATTTT | CASTQSGGGTDTQYF
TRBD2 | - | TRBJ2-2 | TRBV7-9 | TGTGCCAGCAGCTCGGGGGGGTCCGGGGAGCTGTTTTTT | CASSSGGSGELFF
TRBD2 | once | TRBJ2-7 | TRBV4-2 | TGTGCCAGCAGCCCCCAGTTCCTTACTACGGCTAGCGGTACCTACGAGCAGTACTTC | CASSPQFLTTASGTYEQYF
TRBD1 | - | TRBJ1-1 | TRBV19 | TGTGCCAGTAGTTCCGGGACAGTGAACACTGAAGCTTTCTTT | CASSSGTVNTEAFF